This T cell receptor beta chain was captured by sequencing in a study of cytomegalovirus exposure and HLA in healthy donors. Study-wide context: Within an early data release were around 87 million unique TCRs drawn from HLA-typed donors.

PCR amplification relied on 60 Vbeta primers (plus 13 Jbeta primers). Some clones are missing from TCRdb's copy, which holds only in-frame ones; the method was immunoSEQ multiplex PCR. The sample lists 99,000 or so clones, around four fifths occurring once. Comment on this clone: Its antigen is unknown.

Study-level results: The study flagged fewer than 200 TCR beta chains as cytomegalovirus-associated.

This CDR3 spans 14 amino acids. Per germline, CDR1 WSHSY and CDR2 SAAADI. Trimming cost V 7 bases and J 3 bases; bases outside gene matches: 9. The TCR sequence derives from a woman aged 40 to 55 in good health and CMV-seropositive. Sequencing was carried out using PBMCs. This chain uses TRBV10-2 with TRBJ2-7; 7 nucleotides align to TRBD1. This CDR3 is CASKTGPNSYEQYF. CDR3 bases: TGCGCCAGCAAGACAGGGCCCAATAGCTACGAGCAGTACTTC.